A single sample is the source of the 21 T cell receptor beta chains below, sequenced in a study of blood T cell repertoires in COVID-19. Repertoires were generated with immunoSEQ multiplex PCR, while TCRdb's copy carries only in-frame clones and drops some. The data contain about 220,000 clones, roughly 90% of them singletons. The sequenced sample was PBMCs or T cells enriched from blood (not recorded which). The receptors come from a woman aged 30 to 39 with acute COVID-19.

The genes are TRBV19 and TRBJ1-1; 8 bases are a match to TRBD1. The junction had 3 bases not matched to a gene; V was cut back by 2 bases and J by 7 bases. CDR1 is LNHDA, CDR2 SQIVND, per germline (reference sequence). The CDR3 consists of 13 residues. CDR3 loop: CASSIRGQVEAFF. The CDR3 DNA follows: TGTGCCAGTAGTATACGGGGACAGGTTGAAGCTTTCTTT. Full variable domain (rest looked up from reference TRBV19 and TRBJ1-1): DGGITQSPKYLFRKEGQNVTLSCEQNLNHDAMYWYRQDPGQGLRLIYYSQIVNDFQKGDIAEGYSVSREKKESFPLTVTSAQKNPTAFYLCASSIRGQVEAFFGQGTRLTVV.

The rearrangement joins TRBV6-4 to TRBJ1-5, with 9 bases that match TRBD1. V lost 3 bases to trimming and J lost 6 bases; unmatched junction nucleotides: 3. There are 14 residues in the CDR3. Germline CDR1 and CDR2: MRHNA and SNTAGT. CDR3 sequence reads: CASSEQGAGQPQHF. In nucleotides, the CDR3 is TGTGCCAGCAGTGAACAGGGGGCCGGTCAGCCCCAGCATTTT.

This clone was observed once. This chain uses TRBV3-1 (or the pseudogene TRBV3-2) with TRBJ1-6; the match to TRBD1 covers 9 bases. Germline trimming cut 4 bases from V and 10 bases from J; bases unmatched to any gene: 5. The CDR3 loop spans 14 amino acids. CDR1 is LGHDT, CDR2 YNNKEL, per germline (reference sequence). CDR3 DNA sequence: TGTGCCAGCAGCCTCGACAGGGGGGAGTCACCCCTCCACTTT. It yields the protein CASSLDRGESPLHF.

The V and J genes are TRBV30 and TRBJ1-1; D is ambiguous. The V and J ends lost 4 bases and 0 bases respectively, with 3 bases between them. Looked up from germline, CDR1 is GTSNPN and CDR2 is SVGIG (reference sequence). The CDR3 is 11 amino acids. Here the CDR3 reads CAWNMNTEAFF. The CDR3 DNA reads as TGTGCCTGGAACATGAACACTGAAGCTTTCTTT.

The chain uses TRBV6-5 and TRBJ1-5; tentatively, D is TRBD1 (5 bases). V lost 5 bases and J lost 2, with 13 bases in between. Germline lookup yields CDR1 MNHEY and CDR2 SVGAGI. This CDR3 region has 15 residues. In nucleotides, the CDR3 is TGTGCCAGCAGTCGGGGGAAAATGGGCAATCAGCCCCAGCATTTT. Protein sequence: CASSRGKMGNQPQHF.

This chain joins TRBV6-1 and TRBJ2-3, with 8 nucleotides matching TRBD1. There are 12 residues in the CDR3. CDR1 is MNHNS, CDR2 SASEGT, per germline. Trimming at V came to 3 bases and at J to 10 bases, leaving 3 bases not matched to a gene. The CDR3 DNA reads TGTGCCAGCAGTGACCAGGGGGCAGCGCAGTATTTT. Its protein is CASSDQGAAQYF.

The V call is TRBV15, the J call TRBJ2-7; no clear D. CDR3 length: 14 amino acids. The V gene lost 0 bases and the J gene lost 2 bases, with 8 bases spanning the gap. CDR1 is LNHNV, CDR2 YYDKDF, per germline (reference sequence). CDR3 residues: CATSRDKSTYEQYF. In DNA, the CDR3 is TGTGCCACCAGCAGAGATAAGAGTACCTACGAGCAGTACTTC.

The chain is built from TRBV10-2 and TRBJ1-2, with a weak D call TRBD1 (6 bases). Trimming took 5 bases from V and 5 from J, leaving 18 bases between them. Germline assignment: CDR1 WSHSY and CDR2 SAAADI. This CDR3 has 15 amino acids. CDR3 nucleotides: TGCGCCAGCAGTCAACCGGGACAAGCTCAATATGGCTACACCTTC. Its translation is CASSQPGQAQYGYTF.

The chain joins TRBV12-3 or TRBV12-4 to TRBJ1-1, with D uncertain. The CDR3 has 13 residues. The V gene lost 0 bases and the J gene lost 1 base, with 3 bases spanning the gap. The CDR3 reads CASSLAQNTEAFF. The CDR3 bases are TGTGCCAGCAGTTTAGCACAGAACACTGAAGCTTTCTTT.

The chain is built from TRBV18 and TRBJ1-6; D perhaps matches TRBD1 (6 bases). V lost 2 bases and J 9 bases, leaving 35 bases between the germline ends. The CDR3 is 22 amino acids. From germline, CDR1 is KGHSH and CDR2 LQKENI. The CDR3 spells CASSPIERPTGGWGSLGSPLHF. CDR3 DNA sequence: TGTGCCAGCTCACCAATCGAACGACCTACGGGGGGCTGGGGTTCTTTGGGTTCACCCCTCCACTTT.

The chain employs TRBV7-8 and TRBJ2-5; no clear D. The CDR3 runs to 14 residues. The ends were cut back, 5 bases at V and 4 bases at J, with 14 bases in the middle. From germline, CDR1 is SGHVS and CDR2 FQNEAQ. The CDR3 nucleotides are TGTGCCAGCAGCCGAGGATTGCGCCCAGAGACCCAGTACTTC. This translates into CASSRGLRPETQYF.

This clone was recorded a few times. V usage is TRBV10-3 and J usage is TRBJ1-5, with D possibly TRBD1 on 5 matching bases. V was cut by 6 bases and J by 7 bases, with 19 bases left in between. Germline lookup yields CDR1 ENHRY and CDR2 SYGVKD. The CDR3 is 15 residues long. CDR3 nucleotides: TGTGCCATCAGCCAGGGCCCCCGAAGCGACCAGCCCCAGCATTTT. As protein: CAISQGPRSDQPQHF.

V and J are TRBV7-8 and TRBJ1-5; TRBD1 aligns across 7 bases. The CDR3 totals 17 residues. V shed 5 bases and J 2 bases; nucleotides not matched to a gene: 12. Germline V gives CDR1 SGHVS, CDR2 FQNEAQ. Here the CDR3 reads CASSATPQGDGNQPQHF. Written as DNA, the CDR3 is TGTGCCAGCAGCGCTACCCCTCAGGGGGATGGCAATCAGCCCCAGCATTTT.

The genes are TRBV3-1 (or the pseudogene TRBV3-2) and TRBJ1-2; a weak D match, TRBD1 (5 bases). CDR1 is LGHDT and CDR2 is YNNKEL in the germline V gene (reference sequence). V lost 1 base, J lost 3 bases, and 15 bases lay in between. This CDR3 has 16 amino acids. CDR3 residues: CASSQAGWGLYYGYTF. In nucleotides, the CDR3 is TGTGCCAGCAGCCAAGCGGGGTGGGGACTCTACTATGGCTACACCTTC.

The chain combines TRBV11-2 with TRBJ1-2; possible D gene TRBD1, 5 bases. V lost 1 base and J lost 2, with 5 bases in between. Germline V gives CDR1 SGHAT, CDR2 FQNNGV. The CDR3 has 13 residues. The CDR3 protein is CASSLAGNYGYTF. DNA for the CDR3: TGTGCCAGCAGCTTAGCAGGGAACTATGGCTACACCTTC.

The rearrangement uses TRBV28 and TRBJ2-1, with a tentative D call TRBD1 (6 bases). The CDR3 spans 15 residues. Germline lookup yields CDR1 MDHEN and CDR2 SYDVKM. Trimming took off 2 bases at V and 6 bases at J, with 14 bases between the two ends. The CDR3 loop is CASSLLFQQGNEQFF. The CDR3, as DNA: TGTGCCAGCAGTTTACTCTTCCAACAGGGCAATGAGCAGTTCTTC.

This chain connects TRBV4-1 to TRBJ2-1; 11 nucleotides align to TRBD1. This CDR3 region has 16 residues. V trimming: 0 bases; J trimming: 6 bases; junction bases outside the gene matches: 4. CDR1 and CDR2 from the germline V gene are MGHRA and YSYEKL. The CDR3 protein is CASSQDRGTGGNEQFF. The CDR3, as DNA: TGCGCCAGCAGCCAAGATCGGGGGACAGGGGGCAATGAGCAGTTCTTC.

V gene TRBV29-1 combines with J gene TRBJ2-5, with a possible D match to TRBD2 (6 bases). The ends were cut back, 1 base at V and 0 bases at J, with 9 bases in the middle. The germline V gene encodes CDR1 SQVTM and CDR2 ANQGSEA. The CDR3 totals 14 residues. CDR3 DNA: TGCAGCGTTGAAGGACTAGTAAACCAAGAGACCCAGTACTTC. As protein: CSVEGLVNQETQYF.

J is TRBJ2-3 and V is TRBV5-1; 7 bases fit TRBD1. The length of the CDR3 is 15 residues. Germline-derived CDR1 and CDR2 are SGHRS and YFSETQ. J lost 4 bases, V lost 1 base, and 6 bases had no gene match. The CDR3 loop is CASSLSDRASDTQYF. In nucleotides, the CDR3 is TGCGCCAGCAGCTTGAGCGACAGGGCATCAGATACGCAGTATTTT.

This clone has only one observation. The V call is TRBV11-3, the J call TRBJ2-3; 11 bases map to TRBD1. CDR1 SGHNT and CDR2 YENEEA come from the germline V gene. The length of the CDR3 is 15 residues. The ends lost 0 bases at V and 5 bases at J; junction bases unmatched: 1. The CDR3 spells CASSLEGTGGDTQYF. CDR3 DNA sequence: TGTGCCAGCAGCTTAGAGGGGACAGGGGGAGATACGCAGTATTTT.

The V gene is TRBV19, the J gene TRBJ1-6; 7 positions match TRBD1. V lost 4 bases, J lost 4 bases, and 13 bases stayed unmatched. The germline V gene encodes CDR1 LNHDA and CDR2 SQIVND (reference sequence). This CDR3 is 18 amino acids long. The CDR3 loop reads CASSNGGYRGFYNSPLHF. CDR3 in DNA: TGTGCCAGTAGTAATGGCGGGTACAGGGGATTTTATAATTCACCCCTCCACTTT.